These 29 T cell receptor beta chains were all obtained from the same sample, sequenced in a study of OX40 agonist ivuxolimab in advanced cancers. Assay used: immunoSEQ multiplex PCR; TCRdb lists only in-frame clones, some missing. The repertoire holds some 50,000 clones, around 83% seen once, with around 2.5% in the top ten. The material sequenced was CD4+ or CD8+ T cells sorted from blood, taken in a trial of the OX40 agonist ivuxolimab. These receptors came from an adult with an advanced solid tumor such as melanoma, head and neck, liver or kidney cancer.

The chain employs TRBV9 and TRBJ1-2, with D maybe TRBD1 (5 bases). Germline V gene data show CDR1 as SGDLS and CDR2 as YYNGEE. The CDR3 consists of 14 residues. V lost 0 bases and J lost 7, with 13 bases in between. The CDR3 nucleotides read TGTGCCAGCAGCGTAGCTGTGGGGCTCTCTGGCTACACCTTC. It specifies CASSVAVGLSGYTF.

CDR3 loop: CSAAGTGSSSYEQYF. The CDR3 DNA follows: TGCAGCGCCGCCGGGACAGGGTCTAGCTCCTACGAGCAGTACTTC. The chain employs TRBV29-1 and TRBJ2-7, with 9 nucleotides matching TRBD1. V was clipped by 7 bases and J by 0 bases; unmatched bases: 10. Germline V CDR1 and CDR2: SQVTM, ANQGSEA. The CDR3 sequence is 15 residues long.

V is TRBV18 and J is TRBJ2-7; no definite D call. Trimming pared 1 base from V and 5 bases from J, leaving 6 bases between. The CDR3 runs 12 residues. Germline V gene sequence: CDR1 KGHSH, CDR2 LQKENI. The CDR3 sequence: CASSPRDHEQYF. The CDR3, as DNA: TGTGCCAGCTCACCACGGGATCACGAGCAGTACTTC.

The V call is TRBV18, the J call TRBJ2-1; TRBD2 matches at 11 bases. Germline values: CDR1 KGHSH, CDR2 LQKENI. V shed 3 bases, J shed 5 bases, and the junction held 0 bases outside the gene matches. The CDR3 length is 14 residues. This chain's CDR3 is CASSPGLADNEQFF. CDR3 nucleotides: TGTGCCAGCTCACCGGGACTAGCGGACAATGAGCAGTTCTTC.

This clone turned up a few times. The CDR3 coding sequence is TGTGCCTGGAGTGTCTCGCAACTTGACACCGGGGAGCTGTTTTTT. Its translation is CAWSVSQLDTGELFF. The chain is built from TRBV30 and TRBJ2-2; no definite D call. The CDR3 runs 15 residues. Germline V gives CDR1 GTSNPN, CDR2 SVGIG (reference sequence). Trimming left V 0 bases short and J 3 bases short, with 11 bases between. Full variable domain (remainder filled in from reference TRBV30 and TRBJ2-2): SQTIHQWPATLVQPVGSPLSLECTVEGTSNPNLYWYRQAAGRGLQLLFYSVGIGQISSEVPQNLSASRPQDRQFILSSKKLLLSDSGFYLCAWSVSQLDTGELFFGEGSRLTVL.

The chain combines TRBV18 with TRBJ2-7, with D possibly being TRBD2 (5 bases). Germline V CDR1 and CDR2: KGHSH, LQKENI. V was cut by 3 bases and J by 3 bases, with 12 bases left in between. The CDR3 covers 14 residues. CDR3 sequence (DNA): TGTGCCAGCTCACCGACGGACTCTTACTACGAGCAGTACTTC. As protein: CASSPTDSYYEQYF.

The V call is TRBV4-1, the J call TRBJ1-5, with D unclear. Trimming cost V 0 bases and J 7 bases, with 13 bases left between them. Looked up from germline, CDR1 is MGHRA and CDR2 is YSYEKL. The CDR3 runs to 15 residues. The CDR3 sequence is CASSQDGGRGQPQHF. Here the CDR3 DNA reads TGCGCCAGCAGCCAAGATGGCGGTCGGGGACAGCCCCAGCATTTT.

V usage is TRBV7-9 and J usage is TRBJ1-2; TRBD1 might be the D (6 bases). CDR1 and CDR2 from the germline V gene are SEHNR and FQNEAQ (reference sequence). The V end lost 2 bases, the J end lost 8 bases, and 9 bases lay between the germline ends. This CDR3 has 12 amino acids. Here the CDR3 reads CASSLTGQGYTF. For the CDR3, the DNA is TGTGCCAGCAGCTTAACAGGGCAAGGCTACACCTTC.

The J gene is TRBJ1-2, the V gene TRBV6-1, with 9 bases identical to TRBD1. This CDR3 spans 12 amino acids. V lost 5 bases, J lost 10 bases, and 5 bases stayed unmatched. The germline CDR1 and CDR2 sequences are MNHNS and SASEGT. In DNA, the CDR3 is TGTGCCAGCAGTACGGGACAGGGTAACTACACCTTC. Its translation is CASSTGQGNYTF.

CDR3 DNA: TGTGCCAGCAGCTTAGGGACAGCCAAAGTTCAGCCCCAGCATTTT. Protein sequence: CASSLGTAKVQPQHF. The rearrangement joins TRBV7-4 to TRBJ1-5; tentative D call: TRBD1 (6 bases). The ends were cut back, 1 base at V and 6 bases at J, with 13 bases in the middle. CDR3 size: 15 residues. Per germline, CDR1 SGHVT and CDR2 SQSDAQ.

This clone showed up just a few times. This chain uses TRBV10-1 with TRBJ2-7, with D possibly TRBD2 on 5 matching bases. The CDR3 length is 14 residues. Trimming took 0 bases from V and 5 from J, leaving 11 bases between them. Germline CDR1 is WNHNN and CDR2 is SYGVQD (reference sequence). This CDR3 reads CASSESMASNEQYF. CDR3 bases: TGCGCCAGCAGTGAGTCGATGGCTAGCAACGAGCAGTACTTC.

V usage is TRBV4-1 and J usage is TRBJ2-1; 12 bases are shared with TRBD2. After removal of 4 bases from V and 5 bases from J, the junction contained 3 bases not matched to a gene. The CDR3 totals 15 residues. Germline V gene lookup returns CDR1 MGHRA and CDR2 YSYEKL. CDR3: CASSRTSGEDNEQFF. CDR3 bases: TGCGCCAGCAGCCGGACTAGCGGGGAAGACAATGAGCAGTTCTTC.

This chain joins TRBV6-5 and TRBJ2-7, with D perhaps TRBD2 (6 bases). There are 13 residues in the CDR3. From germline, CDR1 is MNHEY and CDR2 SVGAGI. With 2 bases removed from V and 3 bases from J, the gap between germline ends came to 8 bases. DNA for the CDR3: TGTGCCAGCAGTTACGGCGGGATCTACGAGCAGTACTTC. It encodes CASSYGGIYEQYF.

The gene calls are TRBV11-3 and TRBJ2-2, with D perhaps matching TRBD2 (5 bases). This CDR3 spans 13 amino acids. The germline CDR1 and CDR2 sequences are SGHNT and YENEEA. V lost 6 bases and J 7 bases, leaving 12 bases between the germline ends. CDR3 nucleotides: TGTGCCAGCAGGACCAACGGGAACGGGGAGCTGTTTTTT. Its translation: CASRTNGNGELFF.

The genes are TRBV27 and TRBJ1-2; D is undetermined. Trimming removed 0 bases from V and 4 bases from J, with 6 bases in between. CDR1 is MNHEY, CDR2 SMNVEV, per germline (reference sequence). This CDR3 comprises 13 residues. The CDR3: CASSLSASYGYTF. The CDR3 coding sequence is TGTGCCAGCAGTTTATCGGCCAGCTATGGCTACACCTTC.

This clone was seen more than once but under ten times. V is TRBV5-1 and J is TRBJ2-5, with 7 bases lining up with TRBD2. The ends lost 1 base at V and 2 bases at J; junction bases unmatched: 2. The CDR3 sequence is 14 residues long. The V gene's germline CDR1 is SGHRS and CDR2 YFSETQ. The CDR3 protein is CASSLSGGQETQYF. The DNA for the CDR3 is TGCGCCAGCAGCTTGTCCGGGGGGCAAGAGACCCAGTACTTC.

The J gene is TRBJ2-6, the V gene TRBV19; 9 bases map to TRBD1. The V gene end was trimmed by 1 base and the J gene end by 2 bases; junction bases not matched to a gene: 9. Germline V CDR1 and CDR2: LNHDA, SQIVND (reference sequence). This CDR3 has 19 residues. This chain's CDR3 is CASSIGTGQGIAGANVLTF. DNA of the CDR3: TGTGCCAGTAGTATAGGGACGGGACAGGGCATCGCTGGGGCCAACGTCCTGACTTTC.

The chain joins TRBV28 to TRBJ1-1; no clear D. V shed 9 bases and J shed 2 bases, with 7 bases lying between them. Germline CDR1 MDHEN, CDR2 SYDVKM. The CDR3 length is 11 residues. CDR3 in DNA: TGTGCCAGTCGCCGAAACACTGAAGCTTTCTTT. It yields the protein CASRRNTEAFF.

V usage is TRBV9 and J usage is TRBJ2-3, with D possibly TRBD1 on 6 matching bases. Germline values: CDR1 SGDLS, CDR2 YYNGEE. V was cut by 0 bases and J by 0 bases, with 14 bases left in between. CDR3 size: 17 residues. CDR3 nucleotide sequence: TGTGCCAGCAGCGTAGTACCCGGACAGCCGAGCACAGATACGCAGTATTTT. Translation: CASSVVPGQPSTDTQYF.

The CDR3 loop is CASSYGPNQPQHF. CDR3 in DNA: TGTGCCAGCAGTTACGGTCCGAATCAGCCCCAGCATTTT. The V and J genes are TRBV4-2 and TRBJ1-5; the D is unclear. Trimming cost V 6 bases and J 4 bases, with 10 bases left between them. The germline CDR1 and CDR2 sequences are LGHNA and YNFKEQ. The CDR3 extends over 13 amino acids.

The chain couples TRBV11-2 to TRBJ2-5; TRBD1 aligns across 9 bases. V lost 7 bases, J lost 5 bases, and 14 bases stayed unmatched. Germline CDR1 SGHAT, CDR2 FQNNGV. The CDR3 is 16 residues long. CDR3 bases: TGTGCCAGCACCGTGCGTTGGGACAGGGAACGGGAGACCCAGTACTTC. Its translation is CASTVRWDRERETQYF. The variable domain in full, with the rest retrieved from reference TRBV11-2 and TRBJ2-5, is EAGVAQSPRYKIIEKRQSVAFWCNPISGHATLYWYQQILGQGPKLLIQFQNNGVVDDSQLPKDRFSAERLKGVDSTLKIQPAKLEDSAVYLCASTVRWDRERETQYFGPGTRLLVL.

CDR3: CASGTAFPYEQYF. DNA for the CDR3: TGTGCCAGCGGGACAGCCTTTCCCTACGAGCAGTACTTC. The chain joins TRBV6-1 to TRBJ2-7; 7 bases line up with TRBD1. Trimming at V came to 8 bases and at J to 2 bases, leaving 6 bases not matched to a gene. The CDR3 sequence is 13 residues long. Germline V lookup: CDR1 MNHNS, CDR2 SASEGT.

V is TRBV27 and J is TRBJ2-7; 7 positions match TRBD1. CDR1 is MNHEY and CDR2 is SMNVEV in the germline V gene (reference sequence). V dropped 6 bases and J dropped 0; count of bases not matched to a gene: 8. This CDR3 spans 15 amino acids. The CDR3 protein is CASSLLRQGSYEQYF. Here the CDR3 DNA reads TGTGCCAGCAGCCTGCTCAGACAGGGCTCCTACGAGCAGTACTTC.

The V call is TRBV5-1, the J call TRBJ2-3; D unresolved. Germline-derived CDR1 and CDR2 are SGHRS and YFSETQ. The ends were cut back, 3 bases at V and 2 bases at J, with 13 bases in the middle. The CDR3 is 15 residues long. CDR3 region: CASSSGGLSTDTQYF. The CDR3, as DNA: TGCGCCAGCAGCTCAGGTGGCCTCTCCACAGATACGCAGTATTTT.

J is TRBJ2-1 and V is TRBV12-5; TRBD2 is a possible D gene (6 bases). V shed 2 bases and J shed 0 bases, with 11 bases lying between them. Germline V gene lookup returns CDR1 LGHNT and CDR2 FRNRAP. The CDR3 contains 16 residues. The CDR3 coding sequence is TGTGCTAGTGGTTTGCTCTCCGGGAGCTCCTACAATGAGCAGTTCTTC. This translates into CASGLLSGSSYNEQFF.

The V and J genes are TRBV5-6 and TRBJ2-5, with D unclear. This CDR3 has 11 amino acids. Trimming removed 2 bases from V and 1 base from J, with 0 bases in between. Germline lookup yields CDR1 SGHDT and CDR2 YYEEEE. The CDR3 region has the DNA TGTGCCAGCAGCTTCCAAGAGACCCAGTACTTC. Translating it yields CASSFQETQYF.

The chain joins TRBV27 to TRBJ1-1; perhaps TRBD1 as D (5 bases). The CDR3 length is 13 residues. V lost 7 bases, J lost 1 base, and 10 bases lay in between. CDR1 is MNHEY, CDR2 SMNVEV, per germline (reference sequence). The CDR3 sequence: CASKIQGNTEAFF. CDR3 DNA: TGTGCCAGCAAGATCCAGGGGAACACTGAAGCTTTCTTT.

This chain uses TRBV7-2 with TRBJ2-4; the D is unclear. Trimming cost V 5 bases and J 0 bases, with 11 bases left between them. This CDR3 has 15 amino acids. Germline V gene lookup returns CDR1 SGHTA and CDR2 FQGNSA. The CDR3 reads CASSPNTLAKNIQYF. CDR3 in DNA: TGTGCCAGCAGCCCGAACACACTAGCCAAAAACATTCAGTACTTC.

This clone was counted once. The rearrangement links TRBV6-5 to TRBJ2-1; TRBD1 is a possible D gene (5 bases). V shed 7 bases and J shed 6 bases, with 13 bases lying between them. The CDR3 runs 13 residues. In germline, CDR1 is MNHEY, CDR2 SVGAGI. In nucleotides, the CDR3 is TGTGCCAGCAATTTGAAGGGGTTCAATGAGCAGTTCTTC. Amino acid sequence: CASNLKGFNEQFF.